A selection of T cell receptor beta chains follows, all from one sample in a study of cytomegalovirus exposure and HLA in healthy donors. Assay used: immunoSEQ multiplex PCR; TCRdb lists only in-frame clones, some missing. Of under 250,000 clones listed, around 73% are singletons. The source material was PBMCs. These receptors all come from a male donor in good health and CMV-seronegative. CDR3s include the opening cysteine and the closing phenylalanine or tryptophan. D genes are given only for firm matches. Some rows mark clone size as missing; the rest say once, few, many or name a class of expanded clone.

D gene: TRBD1
V gene: TRBV2
clone size: few
J gene: TRBJ2-1
CDR3 DNA: TGTGCCAGCGAAGCCGGGACAGAATTTTACAATGAGCAGTTCTTC
CDR3 protein: CASEAGTEFYNEQFF

D gene: TRBD1
V gene: TRBV2
clone size: NA
J gene: TRBJ2-3
CDR3 DNA: TGTGCCAGCAGCTCCGACAGGGGCACAGATACGCAGTATTTT
CDR3 protein: CASSSDRGTDTQYF

D gene: NA
V gene: TRBV1
clone size: NA
J gene: TRBJ2-7
CDR3 DNA: TGCACCAGCAGCCCAGGCGAGATAGCGGGAGAGACCTACGAGCAGTACTTC
CDR3 protein: CTSSPGEIAGETYEQYF

D gene: NA
V gene: TRBV28
clone size: once
J gene: TRBJ2-7
CDR3 DNA: TGTGCCAGCAGTTCGACAGGAGGAGACTACGAGCAGTACTTC
CDR3 protein: CASSSTGGDYEQYF

D gene: NA
V gene: TRBV30
clone size: NA
J gene: TRBJ2-7
CDR3 DNA: TGTGCCTGGAGCCATAGCTCCTACGAGCAGTACTTC
CDR3 protein: CAWSHSSYEQYF

D gene: NA
V gene: TRBV28
clone size: NA
J gene: TRBJ1-6
CDR3 DNA: TGTGCCAGCAGTTTCCGTCGACAATCCCTCTCACCCCTCCACTTT
CDR3 protein: CASSFRRQSLSPLHF

D gene: NA
V gene: TRBV5-1
clone size: NA
J gene: TRBJ1-1
CDR3 DNA: TGCGCCAGCAGCGTGGAGGACGGGATGAACACTGAAGCTTTCTTT
CDR3 protein: CASSVEDGMNTEAFF

D gene: NA
V gene: TRBV7-3
clone size: few
J gene: TRBJ1-1
CDR3 DNA: TGTGCCAGCAGCGCGGTTGGCGGGGGGCGAGCTTTCTTT
CDR3 protein: CASSAVGGGRAFF

D gene: NA
V gene: TRBV5-1
clone size: NA
J gene: TRBJ1-3
CDR3 DNA: TGCGCCAGCAGCTTGGAATTTACTGGAAACACCATATATTTT
CDR3 protein: CASSLEFTGNTIYF

D gene: NA
V gene: TRBV9
clone size: NA
J gene: TRBJ2-5
CDR3 DNA: TGTGCCAGCAGCGTAGACCCAGGCCCTAAAAAGGAGACCCAGTACTTC
CDR3 protein: CASSVDPGPKKETQYF

D gene: NA
V gene: TRBV6-1
clone size: few
J gene: TRBJ2-7
CDR3 DNA: TGTGCCAGCAGTGACGGCAGCGCCTACGAGCAGTACTTC
CDR3 protein: CASSDGSAYEQYF

D gene: TRBD1
V gene: TRBV7-6
clone size: NA
J gene: TRBJ2-5
CDR3 DNA: TGTGCCAGCAGCCTGACAGGGGCCCAAGAGACCCAGTACTTC
CDR3 protein: CASSLTGAQETQYF

D gene: TRBD1
V gene: TRBV28
clone size: once
J gene: TRBJ2-5
CDR3 DNA: TGTGCCAGCAAGTCACAGGGGCTTAAAGAGACCCAGTACTTC
CDR3 protein: CASKSQGLKETQYF

D gene: TRBD1
V gene: TRBV19
clone size: NA
J gene: TRBJ2-7
CDR3 DNA: TGTGCCAGTAGTCCAGGGGGACGGTCTCGGGAGCAGTACTTC
CDR3 protein: CASSPGGRSREQYF

D gene: TRBD2
V gene: TRBV28
clone size: once
J gene: TRBJ2-7
CDR3 DNA: TGTGCCAGCACTAGCGGAAACGAGCAGTACTTC
CDR3 protein: CASTSGNEQYF

D gene: TRBD1
V gene: TRBV5-1
clone size: NA
J gene: TRBJ2-3
CDR3 DNA: TGCGCCAGCAGCTTTAGGGACAGCACAAATACGCAGTATTTT
CDR3 protein: CASSFRDSTNTQYF

D gene: TRBD1
V gene: TRBV6-1
clone size: NA
J gene: TRBJ1-3
CDR3 DNA: TGTGCCAGCAGTGAAGCCACGACAGGGGGGGTCTCTGGAAACACCATATATTTT
CDR3 protein: CASSEATTGGVSGNTIYF

D gene: NA
V gene: TRBV19
clone size: NA
J gene: TRBJ1-1
CDR3 DNA: TGTGCCAGTAGTATGGGGGGGGCGCGGAACACTGAAGCTTTCTTT
CDR3 protein: CASSMGGARNTEAFF

D gene: TRBD1
V gene: TRBV7-9
clone size: NA
J gene: TRBJ2-5
CDR3 DNA: TGTGCCAGCAGCGCGGACAGGGGGGCGTTACCAGAGACCCAGTACTTC
CDR3 protein: CASSADRGALPETQYF

D gene: TRBD2
V gene: TRBV7-3
clone size: NA
J gene: TRBJ2-7
CDR3 DNA: TGTGCCAGCAGCCTAGCGGGACCTTACGAGCAGTACTTC
CDR3 protein: CASSLAGPYEQYF